This is a list of T cell receptor beta chains from one sample in a study of T cell responses to AZD1222 COVID-19 vaccine. Libraries were prepared by immunoSEQ multiplex PCR; TCRdb keeps only in-frame clonotypes and omits some of them. The table shows 100,000 to 130,000 clones, with just over 85% occurring only once. This specimen consisted of peripheral blood, obtained on day 0 of AZD1222 vaccination. These receptors were taken from an adult in good health. The conserved cysteine and the conserved F or W are not part of the CDR3 here. Fields, in order: CDR3 protein, J gene, V gene.

ASSRGQNSPLH | TRBJ1-6 | TRBV6-2/TRBV6-3
ASSPGRSNQPQH | TRBJ1-5 | TRBV6-5
ASSSRFANTGELF | TRBJ2-2 | TRBV6-5
ASSPGDRREQY | TRBJ2-3 | TRBV18
ASTYLSTRFYGYT | TRBJ1-2 | TRBV28
ASSLRTRVEAF | TRBJ1-1 | TRBV7-8
ASSERAQNTGELF | TRBJ2-2 | TRBV2
ASSRNAGGRETQY | TRBJ2-5 | TRBV5-4
ASTPYSGGPNEQF | TRBJ2-1 | TRBV6-5
ASSFATATEAF | TRBJ1-1 | TRBV12-3/TRBV12-4
ASSVAGGGETQY | TRBJ2-5 | TRBV9
ASSLGGNTEAF | TRBJ1-1 | TRBV5-6
ASSPWGSGGPGQETQY | TRBJ2-5 | TRBV5-5
AWSGSLRTEAF | TRBJ1-1 | TRBV30
ASSATGGQPQH | TRBJ1-5 | TRBV28
ASSQLAGGWKTQY | TRBJ2-5 | TRBV3-1/TRBV3-2
ASSRPRTGGTYEQY | TRBJ2-7 | TRBV5-4
ASSFKGGDAYT | TRBJ1-2 | TRBV12-3/TRBV12-4
ASSPDTNSYEQY | TRBJ2-7 | TRBV5-1
ASTNTWGSSYEQY | TRBJ2-7 | TRBV28
ASSQGTGAVFPLE | TRBJ1-6 | TRBV4-1
ASSQRDRESYT | TRBJ1-2 | TRBV4-1
ASALGGTETQY | TRBJ2-5 | TRBV9
ASSWDRGTDTQY | TRBJ2-3 | TRBV6-5
ASSIAVSSGNTIY | TRBJ1-3 | TRBV19
ASSQDLLAGLSGTQY | TRBJ2-5 | TRBV4-1
ASSLTGSPLH | TRBJ1-6 | TRBV7-3
ASSPVRGIRSNQPQH | TRBJ1-5 | TRBV6-6
ASSPQAVWNTGELF | TRBJ2-2 | TRBV18
ASSRDTYSGANVLT | TRBJ2-6 | TRBV2
ASWPTGNTGELF | TRBJ2-2 | TRBV19
ASSPPQGQGETQY | TRBJ2-5 | TRBV18
ATSRDRRQGLGQPQH | TRBJ1-5 | TRBV15
ASSRGLEAF | TRBJ1-1 | TRBV6-2/TRBV6-3
ASSLRESGRDTEAF | TRBJ1-1 | TRBV21-1
ASSYPYGYT | TRBJ1-2 | TRBV6-2/TRBV6-3
AWSLGQGREKLF | TRBJ1-4 | TRBV30
ASSPRTGGGPQH | TRBJ1-5 | TRBV18
ASSDAGGARGNTIY | TRBJ1-3 | TRBV28
ASSFEGASSPLH | TRBJ1-6 | TRBV5-1
ASSLALLGTDTQY | TRBJ2-3 | TRBV5-1
ASSLGIHNEKLF | TRBJ1-4 | TRBV5-1
ASSTLGTSNYGYT | TRBJ1-2 | TRBV19
AISDPQGGRETQY | TRBJ2-5 | TRBV10-3
ASSPVGGTDTQY | TRBJ2-3 | TRBV18
ASSSTDAVQETQY | TRBJ2-5 | TRBV7-9
ASNLERGRGSETQY | TRBJ2-3 | TRBV2
ASSQGPGQGQYGYT | TRBJ1-2 | TRBV7-9
ATHGQGTDTQY | TRBJ2-3 | TRBV24-1
AISPYSGANVLT | TRBJ2-6 | TRBV10-3
ASSPQPGGVSAEAF | TRBJ1-1 | TRBV9
ASSNNEQF | TRBJ2-1 | TRBV19
ASSRRETGGTGELF | TRBJ2-2 | TRBV7-8